This note documents a single T cell receptor beta chain sequence. Its antigen is currently unknown. This CDR3 comprises 15 residues. Germline-derived CDR1 and CDR2 are MNHEY and SVGAGI. The V segment lost 2 bases and the J segment 4 bases; nucleotides outside the gene matches: 6. The data were obtained in a study of cytomegalovirus exposure and HLA in healthy donors. Study-level findings and limits: There were three CMV-associated chains whose specificity for CMV antigens was confirmed in vitro. According to the study, 160 or so TCR beta chains were cytomegalovirus-associated. Sequencing depth roughly uniform across donors was assumed in presence/absence analyses. Reported performance of the classifier showed diagnosis of cytomegalovirus status with high specificity and sensitivity.

Both 60 Vbeta primers and 13 Jbeta primers went into the PCR. TCRdb keeps only in-frame clones here, not all; method: immunoSEQ multiplex PCR. The sample has approximately 110,000 clones; the top ten hold less than 4.5%. The sample comprised PBMCs. This TCR was recovered from a young man in good health and CMV-seronegative. This chain connects TRBV6-5 to TRBJ1-1, with 8 positions matching TRBD1. In nucleotides, the CDR3 is TGTGCCAGCAGTTACACTTGGACAGGGAGCACTGAAGCTTTCTTT. This sequence encodes CASSYTWTGSTEAFF.